This T cell receptor (beta chain) is drawn from a study of T-cell memory formation after mild COVID-19. TCRdb fed the 5' RACE reads into MiXCR, producing one record per CDR3 protein. The data contain 120,000 or so distinct CDR3 sequences, approximately 6.2% of them singletons. This clonotype turned up a few times. Germline V gives CDR1 SEHNR, CDR2 FQNEAQ (reference sequence). The CDR3 totals 14 residues. With V trimmed by 2 bases and J by 11 bases, 11 bases remained unmatched. This chain joins TRBV7-9 and TRBJ1-1; 7 bases are shared with TRBD1. This receptor was obtained from an adult woman who had mild COVID-19 (a few samples of this study predate the infection). Cell type and time point are not known. Sequencing input: PBMCs or a T cell subset sorted from them (not recorded which). CDR3 nucleotide sequence: TGTGCCAGCAGCTTATCCCTCACAGGGGATAGGGCTTTCTTT. As protein: CASSLSLTGDRAFF.